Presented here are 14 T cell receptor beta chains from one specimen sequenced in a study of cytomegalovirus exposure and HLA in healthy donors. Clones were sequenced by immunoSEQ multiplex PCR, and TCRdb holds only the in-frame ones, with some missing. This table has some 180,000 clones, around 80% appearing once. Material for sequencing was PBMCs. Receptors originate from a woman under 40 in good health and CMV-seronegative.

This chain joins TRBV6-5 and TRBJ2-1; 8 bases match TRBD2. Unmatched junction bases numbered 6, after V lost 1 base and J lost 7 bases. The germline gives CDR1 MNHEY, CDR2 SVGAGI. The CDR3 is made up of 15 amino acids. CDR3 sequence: CASSYYGLASNEQFF. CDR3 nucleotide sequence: TGTGCCAGCAGTTACTATGGACTAGCATCAAATGAGCAGTTCTTC.

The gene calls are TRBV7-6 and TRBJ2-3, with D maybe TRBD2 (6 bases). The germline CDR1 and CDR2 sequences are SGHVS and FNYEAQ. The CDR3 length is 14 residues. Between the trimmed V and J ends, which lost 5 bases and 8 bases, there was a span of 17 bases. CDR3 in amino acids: CASSTGLSTGTQYF. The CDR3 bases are TGTGCCAGCAGCACGGGACTTTCTACGGGTACGCAGTATTTT.

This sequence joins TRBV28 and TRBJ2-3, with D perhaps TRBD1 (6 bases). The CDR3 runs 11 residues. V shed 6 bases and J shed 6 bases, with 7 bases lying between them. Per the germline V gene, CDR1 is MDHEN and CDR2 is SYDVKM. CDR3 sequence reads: CASSQGDTQYF. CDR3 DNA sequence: TGTGCCAGCAGCCAGGGGGATACGCAGTATTTT.

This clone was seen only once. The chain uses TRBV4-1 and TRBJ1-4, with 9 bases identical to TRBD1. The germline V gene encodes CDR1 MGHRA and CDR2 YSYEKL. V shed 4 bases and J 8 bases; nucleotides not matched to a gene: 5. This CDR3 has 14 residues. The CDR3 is CASSPGQGLEKLFF. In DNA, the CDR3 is TGCGCCAGCAGCCCGGGACAGGGTTTAGAAAAACTGTTTTTT.

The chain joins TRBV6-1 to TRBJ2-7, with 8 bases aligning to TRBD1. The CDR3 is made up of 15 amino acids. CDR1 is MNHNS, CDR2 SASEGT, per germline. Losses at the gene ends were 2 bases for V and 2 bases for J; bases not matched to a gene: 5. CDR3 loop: CASSEPGQVTYEQYF. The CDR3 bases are TGTGCCAGCAGTGAACCGGGACAGGTCACCTACGAGCAGTACTTC.

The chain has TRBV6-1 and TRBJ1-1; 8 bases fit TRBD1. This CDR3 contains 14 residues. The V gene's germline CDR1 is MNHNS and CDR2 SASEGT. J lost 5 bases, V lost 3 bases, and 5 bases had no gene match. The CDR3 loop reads CASSEWTGWTEAFF. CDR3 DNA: TGTGCCAGCAGTGAGTGGACAGGGTGGACTGAAGCTTTCTTT.

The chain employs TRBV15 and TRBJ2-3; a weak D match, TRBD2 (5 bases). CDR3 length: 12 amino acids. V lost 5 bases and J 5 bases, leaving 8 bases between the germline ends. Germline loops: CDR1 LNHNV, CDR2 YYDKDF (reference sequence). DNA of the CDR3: TGTGCCACCAGCCCTGAGGGAGATACGCAGTATTTT. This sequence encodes CATSPEGDTQYF.

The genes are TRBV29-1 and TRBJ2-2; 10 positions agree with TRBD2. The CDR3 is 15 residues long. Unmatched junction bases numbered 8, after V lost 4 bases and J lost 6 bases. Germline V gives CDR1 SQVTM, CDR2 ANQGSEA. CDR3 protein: CSVGSAGGPPGELFF. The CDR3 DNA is TGCAGCGTTGGGTCAGCGGGAGGGCCGCCCGGGGAGCTGTTTTTT.

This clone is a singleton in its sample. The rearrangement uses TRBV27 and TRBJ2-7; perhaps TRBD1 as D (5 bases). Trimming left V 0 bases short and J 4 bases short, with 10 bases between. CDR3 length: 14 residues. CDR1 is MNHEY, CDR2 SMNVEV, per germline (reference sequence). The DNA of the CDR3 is TGTGCCAGCAGTTTATCGTCAGGGATGTACGAGCAGTACTTC. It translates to CASSLSSGMYEQYF.

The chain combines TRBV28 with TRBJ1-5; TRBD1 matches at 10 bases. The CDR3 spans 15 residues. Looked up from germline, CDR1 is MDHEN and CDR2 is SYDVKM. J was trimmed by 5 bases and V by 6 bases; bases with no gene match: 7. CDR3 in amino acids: CASRTGTGVHQPQHF. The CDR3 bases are TGTGCCAGCAGGACCGGGACAGGGGTACATCAGCCCCAGCATTTT.

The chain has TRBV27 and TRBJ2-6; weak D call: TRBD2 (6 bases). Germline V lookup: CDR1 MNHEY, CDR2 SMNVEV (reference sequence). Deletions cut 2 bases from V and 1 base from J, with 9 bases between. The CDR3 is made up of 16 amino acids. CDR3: CASSLVRGSGANVLTF. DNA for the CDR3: TGTGCCAGCAGTTTAGTTCGGGGGTCTGGGGCCAACGTCCTGACTTTC. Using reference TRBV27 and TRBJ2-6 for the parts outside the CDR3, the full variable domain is EAQVTQNPRYLITVTGKKLTVTCSQNMNHEYMSWYRQDPGLGLRQIYYSMNVEVTDKGDVPEGYKVSRKEKRNFPLILESPSPNQTSLYFCASSLVRGSGANVLTFGAGSRLTVL.

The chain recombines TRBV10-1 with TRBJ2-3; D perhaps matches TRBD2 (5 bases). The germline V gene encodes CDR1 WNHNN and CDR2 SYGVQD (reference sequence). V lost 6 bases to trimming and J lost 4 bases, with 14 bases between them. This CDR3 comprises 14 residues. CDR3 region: CASRDTSGADTQYF. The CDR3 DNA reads TGCGCCAGCAGGGATACTAGTGGTGCAGATACGCAGTATTTT.

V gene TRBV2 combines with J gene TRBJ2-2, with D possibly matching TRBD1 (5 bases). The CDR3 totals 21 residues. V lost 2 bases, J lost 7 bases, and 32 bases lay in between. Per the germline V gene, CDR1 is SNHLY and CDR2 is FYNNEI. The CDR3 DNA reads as TGTGCCAGCAGTGAAAGCAGTGAATTGGGGCGTTATGAGTCGGTCAACGGGGAGCTGTTTTTT. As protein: CASSESSELGRYESVNGELFF.

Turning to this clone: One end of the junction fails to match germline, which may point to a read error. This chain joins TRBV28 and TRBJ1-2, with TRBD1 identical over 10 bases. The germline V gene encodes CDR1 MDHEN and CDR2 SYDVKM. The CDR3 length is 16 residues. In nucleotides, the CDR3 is TGTGCCAGCGGTTTCTGGACAGGGGGAGGAAACTATGGCTACACCTTC. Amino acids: CASGFWTGGGNYGYTF.